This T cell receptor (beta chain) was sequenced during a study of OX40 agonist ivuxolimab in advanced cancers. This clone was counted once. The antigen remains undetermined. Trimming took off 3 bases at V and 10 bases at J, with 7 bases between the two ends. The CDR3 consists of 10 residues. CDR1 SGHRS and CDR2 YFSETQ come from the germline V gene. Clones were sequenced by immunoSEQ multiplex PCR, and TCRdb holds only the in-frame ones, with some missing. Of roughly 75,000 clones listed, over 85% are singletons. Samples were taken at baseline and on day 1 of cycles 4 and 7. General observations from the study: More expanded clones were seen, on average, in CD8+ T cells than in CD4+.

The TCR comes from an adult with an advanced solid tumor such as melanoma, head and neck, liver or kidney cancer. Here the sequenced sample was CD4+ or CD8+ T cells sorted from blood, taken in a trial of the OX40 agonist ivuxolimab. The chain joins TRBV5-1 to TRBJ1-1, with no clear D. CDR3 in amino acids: CASSSGLAFF. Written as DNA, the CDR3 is TGCGCCAGCAGCTCTGGGCTAGCTTTCTTT.